The rows below give T cell receptor beta chains drawn from one sample of a study of blood T cells in healthy people across ages. TCRdb reanalysed the 5' RACE reads using MiXCR and keeps one entry per CDR3 protein. The sample holds under 850,000 distinct CDR3 sequences, about 34% seen once. The material sequenced was blood. The receptors shown here come from a man aged 18 to 29 in good health. CDR3s leave out the opening cysteine and the closing phenylalanine or tryptophan. A D gene is named only where the DNA matches it firmly.

TRBV11-2	-	-	ASSLIAKGYEQY
TRBV12-3/TRBV12-4	TRBJ1-2	TRBD1	ASSGGQAYGYT
TRBV20-1	TRBJ2-3	-	SARFVGTDTQY
TRBV9	TRBJ2-3	TRBD1	ASSARQGASTDTQY
TRBV6-2/TRBV6-3	TRBJ2-1	TRBD1	ASSYPRGQGLQQF
TRBV4-1	TRBJ1-1	-	ASSQAQGRTEAF
TRBV20-1	TRBJ2-7	TRBD2	SALAGGSSYEQY
TRBV20-1	TRBJ1-1	-	SATQGANTEAF
TRBV2	TRBJ2-1	TRBD1	ASGGTGGYNEQF
TRBV28	TRBJ2-5	TRBD1	ASSRDSRMKETQY
TRBV5-1	TRBJ2-2	TRBD1	ASRTRDRVKGTGELF
TRBV7-2	TRBJ1-1	TRBD1	ASSPDREGNTEAF
TRBV20-1	TRBJ2-3	TRBD1	SAWTGFLNTRY
TRBV6-6	TRBJ2-2	-	ASSPETVNTGELF
TRBV27	TRBJ1-4	-	ASSAGGIGEKLF
TRBV4-3	TRBJ2-7	-	ASSQNVGAYEQY
TRBV6-2/TRBV6-3	TRBJ1-5	TRBD1	ASRTRDRDSNQPQH
TRBV6-2/TRBV6-3	TRBJ1-1	-	ASSYSSGKREAF
TRBV20-1	TRBJ2-5	-	SARATGWGTQY
TRBV29-1	TRBJ1-1	-	SVVRDNPEMNTEAF
TRBV20-1	TRBJ2-3	-	SATLQGLVERGDTQY
TRBV28	TRBJ2-1	TRBD2	ASSLIAGVWEQF
TRBV12-3/TRBV12-4	TRBJ2-5	TRBD1	ASSKSGGKLRETQY
TRBV27	TRBJ2-3	-	ASSLQGRGGAPQSDTQY
TRBV20-1	TRBJ2-1	TRBD1	SARGPGQGAAGYDEQF
TRBV20-1	TRBJ1-6	-	SASIRGGSSPLH
TRBV19	TRBJ2-3	-	ASTMGGRGTQY
TRBV12-3/TRBV12-4	TRBJ1-4	-	ASSLGQLATNEKLF
TRBV25-1	TRBJ2-7	TRBD2	ASSGTSGGFSYEQY
TRBV5-6	TRBJ2-5	-	ASRTIRQMQETQY
TRBV29-1	TRBJ1-1	-	SVDHGTEAF
TRBV9	TRBJ2-2	TRBD2	ASSVSGGGTNTGELF
TRBV20-1	TRBJ2-5	-	SARDPNEQY
TRBV5-1	TRBJ2-7	-	AGSLLFSGNSYEQY
TRBV29-1	TRBJ2-7	-	SVEGWQGRSYEQY
TRBV6-2/TRBV6-3	TRBJ2-1	TRBD2	ASNQAGGPYNEQF
TRBV29-1	TRBJ2-1	TRBD2	SVPGTTMTSYNEQF
TRBV29-1	TRBJ1-2	-	SVVRRLDPLEGYT
TRBV27	TRBJ1-2	-	ASSPQVANYGYT